The 23 T cell receptor beta chains listed next were all sequenced from one sample in a study of CD8+ T cells in alopecia areata. Investigators isolated RNA and reverse transcribed it into cDNA to act as the sequencing template. Using immunoSEQ multiplex PCR, the repertoire was profiled, and TCRdb retains in-frame clones only, with some absent. The data show 150,000 to 200,000 clones, 59% seen once. The sequencing here drew on CD4+ T cells sorted from blood, taken at week 0. These receptors were obtained from a human donor with alopecia areata.

This clone was seen a few times. The CDR3 nucleotides read TGCAGCGTTGAAGCTGGACTAGCGGGGGCCGAAGAGACCCAGTACTTC. Translating gives CSVEAGLAGAEETQYF. The rearrangement joins TRBV29-1 to TRBJ2-5; 13 nucleotides agree with TRBD2. The CDR3 contains 16 residues. CDR1 is SQVTM and CDR2 is ANQGSEA in the germline V gene. V lost 1 base to trimming and J lost 3 bases; unmatched junction nucleotides: 5. Full variable domain (missing parts from reference TRBV29-1 and TRBJ2-5): SAVISQKPSRDICQRGTSLTIQCQVDSQVTMMFWYRQQPGQSLTLIATANQGSEATYESGFVIDKFPISRPNLTFSTLTVSNMSPEDSSIYLCSVEAGLAGAEETQYFGPGTRLLVL.

In its sample, this clone was seen a few times. The chain is built from TRBV29-1 and TRBJ1-3; 10 bases agree with TRBD1. V was clipped by 4 bases and J by 4 bases; unmatched bases: 4. This CDR3 contains 14 residues. The germline V gene has CDR1 SQVTM and CDR2 ANQGSEA. CDR3 loop: CSVVDRGYGNTIYF. CDR3 bases: TGCAGCGTTGTGGACAGGGGGTACGGAAACACCATATATTTT.

CDR3 sequence reads: CASSYRSGSNQPQHF. As DNA, the CDR3 is TGTGCCAGCAGTTACCGCTCAGGTAGCAATCAGCCCCAGCATTTT. V gene TRBV6-5 combines with J gene TRBJ1-5; no clear D. Per the germline V gene, CDR1 is MNHEY and CDR2 is SVGAGI. V lost 2 bases to trimming and J lost 0 bases, with 8 bases between them. This CDR3 contains 15 residues.

The J gene is TRBJ1-2, the V gene TRBV7-8, with a possible D match to TRBD1 (5 bases). In germline, CDR1 is SGHVS, CDR2 FQNEAQ. Deletions cut 2 bases from V and 2 bases from J, with 6 bases between. This CDR3 is 13 amino acids long. The CDR3 loop is CASSLRGNYGYTF. CDR3 nucleotides: TGTGCCAGCAGCTTAAGGGGAAACTATGGCTACACCTTC.

This rearrangement joins TRBV18 to TRBJ1-6; perhaps TRBD1 as D (5 bases). There are 16 residues in the CDR3. CDR1 and CDR2 from the germline V gene are KGHSH and LQKENI. The V gene lost 1 base and the J gene lost 0 bases, with 7 bases spanning the gap. The CDR3 DNA reads TGTGCCAGCTCACCACAGGGACTCTCCTATAATTCACCCCTCCACTTT. Encoded protein: CASSPQGLSYNSPLHF.

The CDR3 protein is CAISESLGFANYGYTF. CDR3 nucleotide sequence: TGTGCCATCAGTGAGTCCTTGGGGTTTGCTAACTATGGCTACACCTTC. The chain links TRBV10-3 to TRBJ1-2, with D unresolved. Germline CDR1 ENHRY, CDR2 SYGVKD. CDR3 size: 16 residues. V gave up 0 bases and J gave up 0 bases, with 11 bases separating them.

Only a few counts were recorded for this clone. This chain connects TRBV7-2 to TRBJ2-7; TRBD1 matches 8 bases. Germline CDR1 reads SGHTA; CDR2 reads FQGNSA. The CDR3 consists of 14 residues. Trimming at V came to 1 base and at J to 4 bases, leaving 3 bases not matched to a gene. The CDR3: CASSLVTGEYEQYF. The CDR3 region has the DNA TGTGCCAGCAGCTTAGTGACAGGGGAATACGAGCAGTACTTC.

This clone has a single count. This chain joins TRBV5-6 and TRBJ2-1, with 9 bases matching TRBD1. CDR1 SGHDT and CDR2 YYEEEE come from the germline V gene. The CDR3 is 13 amino acids. The V and J ends lost 7 bases and 7 bases, in that order; junction bases with no gene match: 6. The chain's CDR3 is CASYRTGANEQFF. CDR3 in DNA: TGTGCCAGCTACAGGACAGGGGCAAATGAGCAGTTCTTC.

A few counts support this clone. V gene TRBV12-5 combines with J gene TRBJ2-3, with D unclear. The CDR3 is made up of 14 amino acids. V was shortened by 7 bases and J by 0 bases, with 11 bases between the two germline ends. Germline V gene data show CDR1 as LGHNT and CDR2 as FRNRAP. The CDR3 DNA is TGTGCTAGTGCCGCAGGAACTAGCACAGATACGCAGTATTTT. Translating gives CASAAGTSTDTQYF. The whole variable domain, remainder taken from reference TRBV12-5 and TRBJ2-3, is DARVTQTPRHKVTEMGQEVTMRCQPILGHNTVFWYRQTMMQGLELLAYFRNRAPLDDSGMPKDRFSAEMPDATLATLKIQPSEPRDSAVYFCASAAGTSTDTQYFGPGTRLTVL.

This chain uses TRBV27 with TRBJ1-4; 7 bases fit TRBD1. CDR3 length: 20 residues. CDR1 is MNHEY and CDR2 is SMNVEV in the germline V gene (reference sequence). V shed 4 bases and J 3 bases; nucleotides not matched to a gene: 20. CDR3 amino acids: CASSSAKGPRGGVANEKLFF. Here the CDR3 DNA reads TGTGCCAGCAGTTCCGCTAAAGGGCCCAGGGGGGGCGTAGCTAATGAAAAACTGTTTTTT.

Concerning this clone itself: Other DNA sequences of this sample code for an identical CDR3. The genes are TRBV5-1 and TRBJ2-7, with D unresolved. Germline V gene data show CDR1 as SGHRS and CDR2 as YFSETQ. Trimming stripped 3 bases from V and 1 base from J, with 2 bases between. This CDR3 is built from 11 residues. The DNA of the CDR3 is TGCGCCAGCAGCTCTTCCTACGAGCAGTACTTC. Encoded protein: CASSSSYEQYF. The full variable domain, completed using reference TRBV5-1 and TRBJ2-7, is KAGVTQTPRYLIKTRGQQVTLSCSPISGHRSVSWYQQTPGQGLQFLFEYFSETQRNKGNFPGRFSGRQFSNSRSEMNVSTLELGDSALYLCASSSSYEQYFGPGTRLTVT.

CDR3 protein: CASSLSLLDGYTF. CDR3 coding DNA: TGTGCCAGCAGCTTAAGTCTCCTCGATGGCTACACCTTC. The rearrangement uses TRBV7-6 and TRBJ1-2; unclear D gene. CDR3 length: 13 residues. V lost 2 bases and J lost 6, with 10 bases in between. Germline values: CDR1 SGHVS, CDR2 FNYEAQ.

This chain joins TRBV27 and TRBJ1-2, with 9 positions matching TRBD1. The CDR3 contains 16 residues. Germline lookup yields CDR1 MNHEY and CDR2 SMNVEV (reference sequence). V shed 10 bases, J shed 4 bases, and the junction held 16 bases outside the gene matches. The CDR3 loop is CANRGQGGSIRYGYTF. In DNA, the CDR3 is TGTGCCAACAGGGGACAGGGAGGGTCGATTCGCTATGGCTACACCTTC.

The V and J genes are TRBV30 and TRBJ2-5, with 9 bases lining up with TRBD2. The CDR3 has 13 residues. After removal of 4 bases from V and 0 bases from J, the junction contained 0 bases not matched to a gene. Germline CDR1 is GTSNPN and CDR2 is SVGIG (reference sequence). The chain's CDR3 is CAWTSGDQETQYF. The CDR3 coding sequence is TGTGCCTGGACTAGCGGGGACCAAGAGACCCAGTACTTC.

This chain joins TRBV5-1 and TRBJ1-2; D not resolved. From germline, CDR1 is SGHRS and CDR2 YFSETQ. The V end was cut by 8 bases, the J end by 1 base, with 6 bases between. This CDR3 has 11 amino acids. DNA of the CDR3: TGCGCCAGGAATTATAACTATGGCTACACCTTC. It encodes CARNYNYGYTF.

The rearrangement links TRBV5-6 to TRBJ2-5, with a weak D call TRBD1 (6 bases). Germline V gene sequence: CDR1 SGHDT, CDR2 YYEEEE. CDR3 length: 14 amino acids. Trimming took 5 bases from V and 7 from J, leaving 18 bases between them. The CDR3 DNA follows: TGTGCCAGCAGTGGGGGCCCGACCTTCGGGACCCAGTACTTC. Its protein is CASSGGPTFGTQYF.

This chain connects TRBV6-5 to TRBJ2-7, with D perhaps TRBD2 (5 bases). Germline V gene data show CDR1 as MNHEY and CDR2 as SVGAGI. CDR3 length: 14 amino acids. V lost 4 bases to trimming and J lost 3 bases, with 13 bases between them. The CDR3 DNA is TGTGCCAGCAGTTCGACACGGGGTAGCTACGAGCAGTACTTC. It is translated as CASSSTRGSYEQYF.

In its sample, this clone was seen a few times. The chain carries TRBV7-2 and TRBJ2-4; D remains ambiguous. The V and J ends lost 1 base and 5 bases respectively, with 12 bases between them. Germline V gene sequence: CDR1 SGHTA, CDR2 FQGNSA. This CDR3 has 15 amino acids. The CDR3 DNA sequence: TGTGCCAGCAGCTTAGGCGGCGCGAGTGAAAACATTCAGTACTTC. It specifies CASSLGGASENIQYF.

The V call is TRBV27, the J call TRBJ2-5; TRBD2 aligns across 9 bases. The CDR3 length is 15 residues. V lost 7 bases, J lost 7 bases, and 13 bases stayed unmatched. CDR1 and CDR2 (germline): MNHEY, SMNVEV (reference sequence). The CDR3 region is CASTRSSGALGTQYF. The CDR3 region has the DNA TGTGCCAGCACCAGATCTAGCGGGGCCCTGGGGACCCAGTACTTC.

The chain employs TRBV2 and TRBJ1-6; the match to TRBD1 covers 7 bases. With V trimmed by 3 bases and J by 13 bases, 9 bases remained unmatched. There are 14 residues in the CDR3. Germline CDR1 and CDR2: SNHLY and FYNNEI. The CDR3 sequence is CASSDSDRAIPLHF. DNA of the CDR3: TGTGCCAGCAGTGACTCTGACAGGGCCATCCCCCTCCACTTT.

J is TRBJ2-3 and V is TRBV4-1, with 7 bases fitting TRBD2. The CDR3 covers 15 residues. V lost 1 base and J lost 4; bases outside the gene matches: 5. Germline CDR1 reads MGHRA; CDR2 reads YSYEKL. This CDR3 is CASSQGSAGADTQYF. The CDR3 nucleotides are TGCGCCAGCAGCCAAGGTTCCGCGGGGGCAGATACGCAGTATTTT.

J is TRBJ1-1 and V is TRBV15; unclear D gene. Trimming pared 3 bases from V and 1 base from J, leaving 9 bases between. The CDR3 runs 14 residues. CDR1 and CDR2 (germline): LNHNV, YYDKDF (reference sequence). The CDR3 region has the DNA TGTGCCACCAGCAGGCGGTGGGGGAACACTGAAGCTTTCTTT. It codes for CATSRRWGNTEAFF.

V gene TRBV29-1 combines with J gene TRBJ2-7; D tentatively fits TRBD1 or TRBD2 (6 bases each). This CDR3 is 11 amino acids long. V lost 7 bases and J lost 4, with 11 bases in between. Germline lookup yields CDR1 SQVTM and CDR2 ANQGSEA. CDR3 loop: CSGGTRYEQYF. CDR3 nucleotides: TGCAGCGGCGGGACAAGATACGAGCAGTACTTC.